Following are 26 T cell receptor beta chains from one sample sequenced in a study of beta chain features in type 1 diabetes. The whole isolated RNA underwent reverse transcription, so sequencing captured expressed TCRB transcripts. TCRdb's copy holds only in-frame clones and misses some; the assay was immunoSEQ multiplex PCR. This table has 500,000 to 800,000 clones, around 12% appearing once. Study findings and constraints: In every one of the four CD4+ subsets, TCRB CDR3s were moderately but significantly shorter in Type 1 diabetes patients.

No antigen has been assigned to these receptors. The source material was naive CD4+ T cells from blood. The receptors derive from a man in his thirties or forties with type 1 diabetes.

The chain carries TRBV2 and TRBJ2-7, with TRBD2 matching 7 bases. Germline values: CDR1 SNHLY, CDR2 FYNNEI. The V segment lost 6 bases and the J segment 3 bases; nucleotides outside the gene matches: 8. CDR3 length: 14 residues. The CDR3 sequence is CASRWGGLVYEQYF. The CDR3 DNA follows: TGTGCCAGCAGATGGGGAGGGCTGGTCTACGAGCAGTACTTC.

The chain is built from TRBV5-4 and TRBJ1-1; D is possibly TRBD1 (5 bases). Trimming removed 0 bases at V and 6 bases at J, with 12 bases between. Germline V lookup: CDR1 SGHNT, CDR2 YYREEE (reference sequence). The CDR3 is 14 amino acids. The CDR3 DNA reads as TGTGCCAGCAGCTTGGCCGGAGGGGAAGCTGAAGCTTTCTTT. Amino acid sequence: CASSLAGGEAEAFF.

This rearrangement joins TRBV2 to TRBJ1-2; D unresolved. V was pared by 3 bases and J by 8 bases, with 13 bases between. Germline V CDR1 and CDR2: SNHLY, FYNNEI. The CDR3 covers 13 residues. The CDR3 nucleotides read TGTGCCAGCAGTGAGAGTGTACAGTACGGCTACACCTTC. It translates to CASSESVQYGYTF.

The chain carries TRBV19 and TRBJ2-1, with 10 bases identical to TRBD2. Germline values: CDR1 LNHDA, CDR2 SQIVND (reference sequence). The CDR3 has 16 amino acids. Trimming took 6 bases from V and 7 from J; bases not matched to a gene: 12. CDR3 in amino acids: CASRFTSGGAWNEQFF. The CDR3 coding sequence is TGTGCCAGTAGGTTCACCAGCGGGGGGGCGTGGAATGAGCAGTTCTTC. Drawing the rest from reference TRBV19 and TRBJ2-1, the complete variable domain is DGGITQSPKYLFRKEGQNVTLSCEQNLNHDAMYWYRQDPGQGLRLIYYSQIVNDFQKGDIAEGYSVSREKKESFPLTVTSAQKNPTAFYLCASRFTSGGAWNEQFFGPGTRLTVL.

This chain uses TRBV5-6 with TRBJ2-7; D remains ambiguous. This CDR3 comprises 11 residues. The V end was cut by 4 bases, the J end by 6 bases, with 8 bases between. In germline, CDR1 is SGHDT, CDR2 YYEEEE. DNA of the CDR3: TGTGCCAGCAGCCTGCAACTCGAGCAGTACTTC. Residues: CASSLQLEQYF.

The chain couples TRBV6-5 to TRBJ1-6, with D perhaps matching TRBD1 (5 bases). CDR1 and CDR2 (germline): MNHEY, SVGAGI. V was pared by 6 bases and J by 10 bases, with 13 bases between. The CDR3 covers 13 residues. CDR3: CASSRGVRSPLHF. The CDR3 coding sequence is TGTGCCAGCAGCCGAGGGGTACGGTCACCCCTCCACTTT.

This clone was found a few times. The CDR3 reads CASSLGGTEQETQYF. The CDR3 region has the DNA TGCGCCAGCAGCTTGGGCGGGACAGAGCAAGAGACCCAGTACTTC. J is TRBJ2-5 and V is TRBV5-1; D might be TRBD1 (7 bases). V shed 0 bases and J shed 2 bases, with 11 bases lying between them. This CDR3 is 15 amino acids long. The germline V gene has CDR1 SGHRS and CDR2 YFSETQ. The full variable domain, rest sourced from reference TRBV5-1 and TRBJ2-5, is KAGVTQTPRYLIKTRGQQVTLSCSPISGHRSVSWYQQTPGQGLQFLFEYFSETQRNKGNFPGRFSGRQFSNSRSEMNVSTLELGDSALYLCASSLGGTEQETQYFGPGTRLLVL.

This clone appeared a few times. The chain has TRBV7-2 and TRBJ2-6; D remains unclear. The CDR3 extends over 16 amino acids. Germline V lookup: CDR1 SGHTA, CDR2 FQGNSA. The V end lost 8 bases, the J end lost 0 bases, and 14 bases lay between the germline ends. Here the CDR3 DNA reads TGTGCCAGCTTACCTCAGACCTTCTCTGGGGCCAACGTCCTGACTTTC. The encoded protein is CASLPQTFSGANVLTF.

For the CDR3, the DNA is TGTGCCAGCAGTGTGACAGGGAGCCTTCACGAGCAGTACTTC. Translation: CASSVTGSLHEQYF. The chain uses TRBV25-1 and TRBJ2-7, with 7 bases fitting TRBD1. This CDR3 comprises 14 residues. V was pared by 4 bases and J by 5 bases, with 8 bases of the junction left unmatched. CDR1 MGHDK and CDR2 SYGVNS come from the germline V gene.

DNA for the CDR3: TGTGCCAGCTCACCCAGGGTATCTGAAGCTTTCTTT. Translation gives CASSPRVSEAFF. The chain combines TRBV18 with TRBJ1-1; D might be TRBD1 (5 bases). Germline V gene lookup returns CDR1 KGHSH and CDR2 LQKENI. The CDR3 is 12 amino acids. Trimming took off 3 bases at V and 6 bases at J, with 8 bases between the two ends.

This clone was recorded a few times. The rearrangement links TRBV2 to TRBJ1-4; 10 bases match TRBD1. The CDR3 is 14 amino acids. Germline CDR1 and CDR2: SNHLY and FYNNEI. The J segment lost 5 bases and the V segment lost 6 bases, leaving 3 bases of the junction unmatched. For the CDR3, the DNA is TGTGCCAGCAGAGTGGGACAGGGGAATGAAAAACTGTTTTTT. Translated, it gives CASRVGQGNEKLFF.

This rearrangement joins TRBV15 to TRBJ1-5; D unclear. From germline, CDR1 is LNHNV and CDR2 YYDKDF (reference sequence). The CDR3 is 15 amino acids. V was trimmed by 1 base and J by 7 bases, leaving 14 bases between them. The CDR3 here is CATSRGGRGVQPQHF. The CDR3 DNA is TGTGCCACCAGCAGAGGTGGGCGCGGCGTACAGCCCCAGCATTTT.

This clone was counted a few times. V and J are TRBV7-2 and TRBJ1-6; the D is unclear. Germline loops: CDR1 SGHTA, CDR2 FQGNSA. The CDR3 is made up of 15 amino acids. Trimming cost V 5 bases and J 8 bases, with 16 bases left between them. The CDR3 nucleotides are TGTGCCAGCAGCCCCAGGACCTCTCTGGATTCACCCCTCCACTTT. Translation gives CASSPRTSLDSPLHF. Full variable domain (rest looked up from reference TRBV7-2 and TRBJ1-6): GAGVSQSPSNKVTEKGKDVELRCDPISGHTALYWYRQSLGQGLEFLIYFQGNSAPDKSGLPSDRFSAERTGGSVSTLTIQRTQQEDSAVYLCASSPRTSLDSPLHFGNGTRLTVT.

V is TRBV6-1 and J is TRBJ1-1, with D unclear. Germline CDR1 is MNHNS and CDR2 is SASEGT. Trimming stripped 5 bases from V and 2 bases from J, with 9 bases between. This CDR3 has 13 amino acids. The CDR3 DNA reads TGTGCCAGCAGTTCCGGATTTAACACTGAAGCTTTCTTT. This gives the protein CASSSGFNTEAFF.

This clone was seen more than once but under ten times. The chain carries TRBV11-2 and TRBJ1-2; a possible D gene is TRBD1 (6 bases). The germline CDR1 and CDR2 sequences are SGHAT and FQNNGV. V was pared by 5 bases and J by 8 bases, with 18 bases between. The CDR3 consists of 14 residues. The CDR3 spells CASSARTAATGYTF. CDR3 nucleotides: TGTGCCAGCAGCGCCCGGACAGCCGCGACCGGCTACACCTTC. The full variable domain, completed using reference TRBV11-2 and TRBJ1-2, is EAGVAQSPRYKIIEKRQSVAFWCNPISGHATLYWYQQILGQGPKLLIQFQNNGVVDDSQLPKDRFSAERLKGVDSTLKIQPAKLEDSAVYLCASSARTAATGYTFGSGTRLTVV.

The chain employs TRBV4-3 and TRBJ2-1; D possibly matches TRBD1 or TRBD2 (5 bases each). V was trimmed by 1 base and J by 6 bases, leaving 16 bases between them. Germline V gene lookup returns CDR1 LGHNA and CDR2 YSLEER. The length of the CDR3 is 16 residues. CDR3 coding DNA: TGCGCCAGCAGCCAAGGTACCGGGACCCTTCGCAATGAGCAGTTCTTC. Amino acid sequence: CASSQGTGTLRNEQFF.

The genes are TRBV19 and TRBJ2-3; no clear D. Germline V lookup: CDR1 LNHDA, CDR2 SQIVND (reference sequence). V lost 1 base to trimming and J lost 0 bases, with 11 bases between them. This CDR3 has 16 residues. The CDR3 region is CASSIGSMTSTDTQYF. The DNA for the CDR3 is TGTGCCAGTAGTATAGGGTCCATGACTAGCACAGATACGCAGTATTTT.

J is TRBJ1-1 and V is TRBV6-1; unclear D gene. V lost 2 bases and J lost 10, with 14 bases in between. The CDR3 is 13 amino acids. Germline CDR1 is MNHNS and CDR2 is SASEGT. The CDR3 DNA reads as TGTGCCAGCAGTGAAAGTTTGAACATCCCAGCTTTCTTT. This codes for CASSESLNIPAFF.

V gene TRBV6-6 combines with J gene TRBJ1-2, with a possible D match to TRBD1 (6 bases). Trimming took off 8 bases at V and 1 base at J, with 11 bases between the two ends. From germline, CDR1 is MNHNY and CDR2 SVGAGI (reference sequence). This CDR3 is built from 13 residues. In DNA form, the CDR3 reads TGTGCCAGCCGACAGGAGGTTAACTATGGCTACACCTTC. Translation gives CASRQEVNYGYTF.

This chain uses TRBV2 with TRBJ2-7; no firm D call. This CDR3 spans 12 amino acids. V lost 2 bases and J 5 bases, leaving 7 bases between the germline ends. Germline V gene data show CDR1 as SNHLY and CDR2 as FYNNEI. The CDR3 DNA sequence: TGTGCCAGCAGTGAACGAGGCCACGAGCAGTACTTC. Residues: CASSERGHEQYF.

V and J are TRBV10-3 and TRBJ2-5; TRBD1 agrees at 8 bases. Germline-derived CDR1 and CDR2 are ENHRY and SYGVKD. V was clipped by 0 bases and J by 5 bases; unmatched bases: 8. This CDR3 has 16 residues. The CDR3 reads CAISESAGQGRETQYF. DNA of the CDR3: TGTGCCATCAGTGAGTCGGCAGGACAGGGAAGGGAGACCCAGTACTTC.

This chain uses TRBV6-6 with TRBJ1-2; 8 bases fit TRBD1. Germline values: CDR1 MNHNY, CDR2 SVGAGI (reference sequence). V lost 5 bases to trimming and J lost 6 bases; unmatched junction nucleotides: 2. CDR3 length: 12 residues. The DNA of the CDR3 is TGTGCCAGCAGTGTACAGGGGGATGGCTACACCTTC. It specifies CASSVQGDGYTF.

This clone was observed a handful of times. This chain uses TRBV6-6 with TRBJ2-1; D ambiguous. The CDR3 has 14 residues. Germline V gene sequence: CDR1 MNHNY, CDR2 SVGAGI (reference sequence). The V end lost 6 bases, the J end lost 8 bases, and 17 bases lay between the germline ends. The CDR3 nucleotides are TGTGCCAGCAGCCCAAACCCCGTCGCGGATGAGCAGTTCTTC. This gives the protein CASSPNPVADEQFF.

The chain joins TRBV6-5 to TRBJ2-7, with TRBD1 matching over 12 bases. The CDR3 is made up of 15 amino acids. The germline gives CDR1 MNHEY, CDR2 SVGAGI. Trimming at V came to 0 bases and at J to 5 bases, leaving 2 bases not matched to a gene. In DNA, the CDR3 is TGTGCCAGCAGTTACTCCGGGACAGGGGGCCACGAGCAGTACTTC. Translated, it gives CASSYSGTGGHEQYF.

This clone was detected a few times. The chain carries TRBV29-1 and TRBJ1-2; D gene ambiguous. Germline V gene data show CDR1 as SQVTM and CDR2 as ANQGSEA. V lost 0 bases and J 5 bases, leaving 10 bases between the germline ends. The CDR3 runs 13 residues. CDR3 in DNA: TGCAGCGTTGAAGATCTGGGGTTGTATGGCTACACCTTC. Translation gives CSVEDLGLYGYTF.

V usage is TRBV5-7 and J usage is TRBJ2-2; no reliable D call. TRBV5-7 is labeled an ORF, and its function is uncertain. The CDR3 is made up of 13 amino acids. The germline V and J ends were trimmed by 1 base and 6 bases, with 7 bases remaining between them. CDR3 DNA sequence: TGTGCCAGCAGCTTGCGTGAGGCCGGGGAGCTGTTTTTT. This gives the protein CASSLREAGELFF.